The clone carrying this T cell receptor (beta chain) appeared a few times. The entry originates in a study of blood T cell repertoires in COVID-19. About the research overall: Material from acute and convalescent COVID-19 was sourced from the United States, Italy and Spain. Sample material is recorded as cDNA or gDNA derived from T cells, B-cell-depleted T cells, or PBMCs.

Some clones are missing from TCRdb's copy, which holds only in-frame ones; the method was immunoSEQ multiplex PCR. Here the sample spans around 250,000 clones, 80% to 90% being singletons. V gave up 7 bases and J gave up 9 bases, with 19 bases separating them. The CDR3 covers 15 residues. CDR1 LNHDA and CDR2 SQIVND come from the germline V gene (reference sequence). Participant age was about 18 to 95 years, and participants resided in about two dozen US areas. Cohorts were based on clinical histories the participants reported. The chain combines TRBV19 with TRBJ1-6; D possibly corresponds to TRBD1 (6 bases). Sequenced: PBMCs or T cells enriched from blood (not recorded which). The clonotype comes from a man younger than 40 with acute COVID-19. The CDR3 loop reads CASTRQGQKASPLHF. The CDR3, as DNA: TGTGCCAGTACCCGTCAGGGACAAAAAGCTTCACCCCTCCACTTT.